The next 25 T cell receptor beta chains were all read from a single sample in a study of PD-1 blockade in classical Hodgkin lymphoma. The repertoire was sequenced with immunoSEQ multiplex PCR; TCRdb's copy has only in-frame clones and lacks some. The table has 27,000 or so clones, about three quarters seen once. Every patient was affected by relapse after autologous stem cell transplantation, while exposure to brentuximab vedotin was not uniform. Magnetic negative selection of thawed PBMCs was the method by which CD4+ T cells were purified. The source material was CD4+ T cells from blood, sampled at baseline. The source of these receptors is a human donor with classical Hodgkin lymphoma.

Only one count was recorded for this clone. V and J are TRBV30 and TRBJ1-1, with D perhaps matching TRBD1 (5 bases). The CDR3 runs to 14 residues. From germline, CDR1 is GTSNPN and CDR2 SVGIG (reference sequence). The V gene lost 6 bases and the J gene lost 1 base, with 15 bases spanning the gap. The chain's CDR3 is CACPGAVTNTEAFF. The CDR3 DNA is TGTGCCTGCCCCGGGGCCGTGACGAACACTGAAGCTTTCTTT.

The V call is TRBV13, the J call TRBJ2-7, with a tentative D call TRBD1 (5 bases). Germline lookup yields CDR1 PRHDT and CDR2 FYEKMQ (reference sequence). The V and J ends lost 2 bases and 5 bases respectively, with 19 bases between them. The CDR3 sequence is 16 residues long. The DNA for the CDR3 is TGTGCCAGCAGCTTACGTGTCTCCAGGGATCTTGACGAGCAGTACTTC. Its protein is CASSLRVSRDLDEQYF.

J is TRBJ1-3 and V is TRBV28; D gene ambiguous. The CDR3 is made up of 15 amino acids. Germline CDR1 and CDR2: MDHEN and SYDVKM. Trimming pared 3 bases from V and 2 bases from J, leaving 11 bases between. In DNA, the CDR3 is TGTGCCAGCAGTTTTAAGGACCCCGCTGGAAACACCATATATTTT. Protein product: CASSFKDPAGNTIYF.

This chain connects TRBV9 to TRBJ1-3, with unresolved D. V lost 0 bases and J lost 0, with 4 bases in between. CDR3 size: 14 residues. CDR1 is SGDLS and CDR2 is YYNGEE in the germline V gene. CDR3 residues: CASSVEGSGNTIYF. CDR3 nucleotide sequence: TGTGCCAGCAGCGTAGAGGGCTCTGGAAACACCATATATTTT.

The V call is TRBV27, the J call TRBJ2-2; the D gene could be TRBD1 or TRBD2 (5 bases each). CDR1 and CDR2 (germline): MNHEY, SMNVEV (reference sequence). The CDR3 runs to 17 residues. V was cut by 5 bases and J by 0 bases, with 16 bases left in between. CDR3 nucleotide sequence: TGTGCCAGCAGTCTTTACTTCGGGACGGCGAACACCGGGGAGCTGTTTTTT. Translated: CASSLYFGTANTGELFF.

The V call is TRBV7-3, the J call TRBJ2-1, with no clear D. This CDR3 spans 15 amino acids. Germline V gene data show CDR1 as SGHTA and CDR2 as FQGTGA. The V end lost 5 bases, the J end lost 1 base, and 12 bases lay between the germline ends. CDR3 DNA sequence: TGTGCCAGCAGCCCGGGCCTTCCTTCCTACAATGAGCAGTTCTTC. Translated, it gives CASSPGLPSYNEQFF.

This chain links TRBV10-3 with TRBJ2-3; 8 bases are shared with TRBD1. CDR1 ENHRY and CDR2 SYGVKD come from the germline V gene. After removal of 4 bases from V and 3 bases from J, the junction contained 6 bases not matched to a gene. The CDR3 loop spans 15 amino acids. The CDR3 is CAISANGQGTDTQYF. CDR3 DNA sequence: TGTGCCATCAGTGCCAATGGACAGGGTACAGATACGCAGTATTTT.

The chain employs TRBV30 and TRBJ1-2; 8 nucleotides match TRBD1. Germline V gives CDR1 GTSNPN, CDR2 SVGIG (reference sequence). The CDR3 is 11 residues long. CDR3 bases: TGTGCTGGACAGGGAGCCTATGGCTACACCTTC. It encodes CAGQGAYGYTF.

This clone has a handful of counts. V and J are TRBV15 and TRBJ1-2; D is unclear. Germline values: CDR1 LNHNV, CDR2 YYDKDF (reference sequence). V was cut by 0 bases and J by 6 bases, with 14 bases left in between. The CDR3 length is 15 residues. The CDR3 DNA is TGTGCCACCAGCAGAGATCTCCAAGGGAGAGATGGCTACACCTTC. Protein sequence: CATSRDLQGRDGYTF.

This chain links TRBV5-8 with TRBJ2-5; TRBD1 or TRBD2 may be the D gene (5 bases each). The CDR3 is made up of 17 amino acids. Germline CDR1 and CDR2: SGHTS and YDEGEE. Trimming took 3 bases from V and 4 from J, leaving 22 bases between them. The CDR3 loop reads CASSWGPPIVPPETQYF. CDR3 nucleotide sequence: TGTGCCAGCAGCTGGGGACCGCCGATAGTTCCCCCAGAGACCCAGTACTTC. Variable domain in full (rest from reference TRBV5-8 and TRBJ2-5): EAGVTQSPTHLIKTRGQQATLRCSPISGHTSVYWYQQALGLGLQFLLWYDEGEERNRGNFPPRFSGRQFPNYSSELNVNALELEDSALYLCASSWGPPIVPPETQYFGPGTRLLVL.

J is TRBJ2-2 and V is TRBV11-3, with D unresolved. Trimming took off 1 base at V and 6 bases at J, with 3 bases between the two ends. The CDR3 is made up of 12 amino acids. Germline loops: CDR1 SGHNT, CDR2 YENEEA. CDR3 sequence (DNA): TGTGCCAGCAGCTTAGTTCCCGGGGAGCTGTTTTTT. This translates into CASSLVPGELFF.

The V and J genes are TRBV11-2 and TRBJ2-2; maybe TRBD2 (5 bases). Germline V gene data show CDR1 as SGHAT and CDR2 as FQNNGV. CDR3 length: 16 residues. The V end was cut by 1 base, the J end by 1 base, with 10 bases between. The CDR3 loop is CASSLVGGGNTGELFF. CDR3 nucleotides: TGTGCCAGCAGCTTAGTCGGAGGCGGGAACACCGGGGAGCTGTTTTTT. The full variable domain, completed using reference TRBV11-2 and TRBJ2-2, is EAGVAQSPRYKIIEKRQSVAFWCNPISGHATLYWYQQILGQGPKLLIQFQNNGVVDDSQLPKDRFSAERLKGVDSTLKIQPAKLEDSAVYLCASSLVGGGNTGELFFGEGSRLTVL.

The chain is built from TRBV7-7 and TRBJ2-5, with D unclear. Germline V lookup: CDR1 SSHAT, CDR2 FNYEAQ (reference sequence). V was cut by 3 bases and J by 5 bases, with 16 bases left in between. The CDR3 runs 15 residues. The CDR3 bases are TGTGCCAGCAGCTTTGGCGCCAGGTCAGCGGAGACCCAGTACTTC. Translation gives CASSFGARSAETQYF.

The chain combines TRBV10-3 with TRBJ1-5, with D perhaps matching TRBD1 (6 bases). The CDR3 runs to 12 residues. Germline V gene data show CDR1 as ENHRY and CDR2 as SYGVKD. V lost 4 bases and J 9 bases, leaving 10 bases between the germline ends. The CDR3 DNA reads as TGTGCCATCAGTGCTTCGACAGGGCCCCAGCATTTT. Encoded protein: CAISASTGPQHF.

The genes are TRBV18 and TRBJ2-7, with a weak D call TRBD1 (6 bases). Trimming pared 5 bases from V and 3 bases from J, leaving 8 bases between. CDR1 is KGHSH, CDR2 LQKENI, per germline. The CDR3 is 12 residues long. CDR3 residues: CASSVQGYEQYF. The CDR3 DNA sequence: TGTGCCAGCTCAGTACAGGGCTACGAGCAGTACTTC.

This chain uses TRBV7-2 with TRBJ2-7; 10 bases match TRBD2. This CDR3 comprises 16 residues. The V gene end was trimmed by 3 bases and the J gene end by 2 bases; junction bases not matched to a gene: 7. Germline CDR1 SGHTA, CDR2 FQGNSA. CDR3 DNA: TGTGCCAGCAGCTTTACTAGCGGGGCGTCTCCCTACGAGCAGTACTTC. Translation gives CASSFTSGASPYEQYF.

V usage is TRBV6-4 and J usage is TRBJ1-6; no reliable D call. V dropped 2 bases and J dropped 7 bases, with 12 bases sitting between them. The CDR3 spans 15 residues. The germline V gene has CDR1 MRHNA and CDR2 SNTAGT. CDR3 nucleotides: TGTGCCAGCAGTGACAGGTTTGCCAGGAATTCACCCCTCCACTTT. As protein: CASSDRFARNSPLHF.

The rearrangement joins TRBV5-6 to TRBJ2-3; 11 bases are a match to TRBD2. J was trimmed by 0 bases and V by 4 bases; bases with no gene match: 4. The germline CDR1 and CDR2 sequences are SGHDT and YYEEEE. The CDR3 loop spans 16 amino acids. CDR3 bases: TGTGCCAGCAGCCCCCGACTAGCGGGGAGCACAGATACGCAGTATTTT. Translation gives CASSPRLAGSTDTQYF.

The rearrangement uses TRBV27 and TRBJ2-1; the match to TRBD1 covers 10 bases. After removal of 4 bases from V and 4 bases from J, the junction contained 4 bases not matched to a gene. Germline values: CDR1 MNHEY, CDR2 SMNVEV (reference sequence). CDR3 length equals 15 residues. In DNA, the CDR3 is TGTGCCAGCAGTTCAGGGACAGGGGTTTACAATGAGCAGTTCTTC. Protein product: CASSSGTGVYNEQFF.

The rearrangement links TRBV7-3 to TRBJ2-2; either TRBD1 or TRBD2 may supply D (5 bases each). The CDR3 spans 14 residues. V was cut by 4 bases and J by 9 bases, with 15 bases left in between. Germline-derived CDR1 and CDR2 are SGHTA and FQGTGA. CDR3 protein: CASSSEPGRRELFF. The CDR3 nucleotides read TGTGCCAGCAGCTCTGAACCGGGACGGCGGGAGCTGTTTTTT.

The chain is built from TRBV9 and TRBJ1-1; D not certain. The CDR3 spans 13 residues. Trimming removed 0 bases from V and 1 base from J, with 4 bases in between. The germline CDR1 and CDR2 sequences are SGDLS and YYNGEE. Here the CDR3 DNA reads TGTGCCAGCAGCGTAGATGGGAACACTGAAGCTTTCTTT. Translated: CASSVDGNTEAFF.

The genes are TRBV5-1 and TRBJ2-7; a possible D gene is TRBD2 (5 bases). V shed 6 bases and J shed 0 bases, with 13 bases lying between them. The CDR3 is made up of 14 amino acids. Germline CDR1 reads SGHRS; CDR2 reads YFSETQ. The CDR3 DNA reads TGCGCCAGCACCGTTCAAGGAGGCTCCTACGAGCAGTACTTC. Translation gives CASTVQGGSYEQYF.

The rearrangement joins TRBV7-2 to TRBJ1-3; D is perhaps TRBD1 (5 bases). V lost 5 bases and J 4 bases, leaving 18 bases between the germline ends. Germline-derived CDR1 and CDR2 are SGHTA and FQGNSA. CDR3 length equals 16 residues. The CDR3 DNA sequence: TGTGCCAGCAGCCCCCTTCGCGGGGGGGACGGAAACACCATATATTTT. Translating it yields CASSPLRGGDGNTIYF.

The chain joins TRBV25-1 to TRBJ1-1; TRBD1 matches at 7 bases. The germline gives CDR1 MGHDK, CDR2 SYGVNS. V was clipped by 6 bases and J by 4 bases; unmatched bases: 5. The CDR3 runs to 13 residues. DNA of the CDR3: TGTGCCAGCAGCCCCACAGGGGTCACTGAAGCTTTCTTT. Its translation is CASSPTGVTEAFF.

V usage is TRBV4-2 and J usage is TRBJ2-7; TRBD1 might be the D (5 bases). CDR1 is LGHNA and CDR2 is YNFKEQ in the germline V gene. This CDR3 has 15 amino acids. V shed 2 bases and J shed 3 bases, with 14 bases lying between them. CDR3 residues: CASSQSRTLNYEQYF. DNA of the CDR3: TGTGCCAGCAGCCAATCGAGGACACTTAACTACGAGCAGTACTTC.